The source of this TCR beta chain is a study of blood T cell repertoires in COVID-19. About the research overall: Sites in the United States, Italy and Spain provided acute and convalescent COVID-19 samples. Sample material is recorded as cDNA or gDNA derived from T cells, B-cell-depleted T cells, or PBMCs.

Here immunoSEQ multiplex PCR was the method, and the copy in TCRdb shows in-frame clones only, minus some. The table includes roughly 53,000 clones, nearly 90% detected once. Per the germline V gene, CDR1 is GTSNPN and CDR2 is SVGIG (reference sequence). CDR3 length: 11 amino acids. V was pared by 3 bases and J by 6 bases, with 8 bases between. V usage is TRBV30 and J usage is TRBJ1-1, with D possibly matching TRBD1 (6 bases). The sequence derives from a man aged 60-69 years with acute or convalescent COVID-19. Sequencing input: peripheral blood. CDR3 sequence reads: CAWSPGAEAFF. The CDR3 bases are TGTGCCTGGAGCCCAGGGGCTGAAGCTTTCTTT.